The source of this T cell receptor beta chain is a study of post-analysis software for immune sequencing data. Turning to the study itself: Disease courses included relapsing-remitting, secondary progressive and progressive-relapsing multiple sclerosis. Findings and limits, study-wide: Elevated frequency relative to controls characterized several TRBV segments in patients, TRBV5-6, TRBV5-1 and TRBV20-1 among them.

Unique molecular identifiers were present in the TCR beta cDNA libraries. The authors obtained roughly 500,000 cDNA molecules from around 0.96 to 9.9 million T cells. TCRdb recomputed calls from the PCR reads with MiXCR, one row per CDR3 protein. The table includes about 200,000 distinct CDR3 sequences, 25% to 30% detected once. The CDR3 sequence is 16 residues long. Germline V gene sequence: CDR1 DFQATT, CDR2 SNEGSKA (reference sequence). V shed 1 base and J 1 base; nucleotides not matched to a gene: 9. Comment on this clonotype: Its specificity is not known.

This TCR came from a girl under 18 with multiple sclerosis. This chain uses TRBV20-1 with TRBJ1-1, with TRBD1 matching 7 bases. Sequenced sample: blood. The CDR3 DNA is TGCAGTGCTAGAGCCCCTGTTCAGGGGGAGAACACTGAAGCTTTCTTT. As protein: CSARAPVQGENTEAFF.